The 12 T cell receptor beta chains presented below share a single source sample, sequenced in a study of T cells in Graves' hyperthyroidism and ophthalmopathy. Using RNA transcripts as the source, TCR beta CDR3 regions were amplified. HTBI primers were employed in a first-round RT-PCR of the TCR CDR3. MiXCR was run by TCRdb on the multiplex PCR reads, yielding one entry per CDR3 protein. This sample yields 700,000 or so distinct CDR3 sequences, of which about 14% are seen a single time; about an eighth belongs to the top ten. Specimen: blood. The source is a woman aged 45 to 65 with Graves' ophthalmopathy.

This clonotype showed up many times. The chain combines TRBV4-3 with TRBJ2-3, with TRBD2 matching over 10 bases. V lost 0 bases to trimming and J lost 4 bases; unmatched junction nucleotides: 7. The CDR3 consists of 17 residues. Germline V lookup: CDR1 LGHNA, CDR2 YSLEER. The CDR3: CASSQEASGSRADTQYF. The CDR3 coding sequence is TGCGCCAGCAGCCAAGAGGCTAGCGGGAGCAGAGCAGATACGCAGTATTTT.

This clonotype was counted ten times or more. The chain is built from TRBV11-2 and TRBJ1-2; no reliable D call. The length of the CDR3 is 15 residues. CDR1 is SGHAT and CDR2 is FQNNGV in the germline V gene. With 5 bases removed from V and 4 bases from J, the gap between germline ends came to 17 bases. CDR3 sequence reads: CASSPISAVSYGYTF. As DNA, the CDR3 is TGTGCCAGCAGCCCGATATCCGCGGTCAGCTATGGCTACACCTTC. Full variable domain (outside the CDR3, taken from reference TRBV11-2 and TRBJ1-2): EAGVAQSPRYKIIEKRQSVAFWCNPISGHATLYWYQQILGQGPKLLIQFQNNGVVDDSQLPKDRFSAERLKGVDSTLKIQPAKLEDSAVYLCASSPISAVSYGYTFGSGTRLTVV.

This clonotype was counted many times. The V call is TRBV14, the J call TRBJ2-3, with 8 nucleotides matching TRBD1. V shed 0 bases and J 3 bases; nucleotides not matched to a gene: 11. CDR1 is SGHDN, CDR2 FVKESK, per germline. The CDR3 loop spans 18 amino acids. In DNA, the CDR3 is TGTGCCAGCAGCCAAGATACGTTCAGGGGGCTTAGTACAGATACGCAGTATTTT. It codes for CASSQDTFRGLSTDTQYF.

In its sample, this clonotype was seen many times. The gene calls are TRBV7-2 and TRBJ1-4; unclear D gene. V gave up 1 base and J gave up 0 bases, with 9 bases separating them. The CDR3 length is 16 residues. The germline CDR1 and CDR2 sequences are SGHTA and FQGNSA. The CDR3 region is CASSLDLHATNEKLFF. The CDR3 bases are TGTGCCAGCAGCTTAGACTTACATGCAACTAATGAAAAACTGTTTTTT.

This clonotype was recorded at least ten times. The chain joins TRBV4-3 to TRBJ2-7; the D is unclear. Trimming removed 0 bases from V and 4 bases from J, with 13 bases in between. Germline CDR1 and CDR2: LGHNA and YSLEER. This CDR3 is built from 15 residues. CDR3 coding DNA: TGCGCCAGCAGCCAAGAAGGAACTGCAGTTTACGAGCAGTACTTC. Its translation: CASSQEGTAVYEQYF.

This clonotype was seen at least ten times. V is TRBV20-1 and J is TRBJ2-1; D is ambiguous. This CDR3 is 11 amino acids long. Trimming removed 3 bases at V and 8 bases at J, with 8 bases between. Germline V CDR1 and CDR2: DFQATT, SNEGSKA (reference sequence). The CDR3: CSARRYDEQFF. CDR3 coding DNA: TGCAGTGCTAGGAGGTACGATGAGCAGTTCTTC.

The CDR3 here is CASSPAPAGGYEQYF. The CDR3 DNA reads as TGTGCCAGCAGCCCTGCCCCAGCGGGGGGTTACGAGCAGTACTTC. This chain joins TRBV14 and TRBJ2-7, with 9 bases identical to TRBD2. CDR3 size: 15 residues. Germline values: CDR1 SGHDN, CDR2 FVKESK. V trimming: 4 bases; J trimming: 4 bases; junction bases outside the gene matches: 8.

This clonotype has more than one count but fewer than ten. This chain links TRBV10-3 with TRBJ2-1, with a tentative D call TRBD1 (5 bases). The V end was cut by 2 bases, the J end by 4 bases, with 9 bases between. The CDR3 runs to 14 residues. CDR1 ENHRY and CDR2 SYGVKD come from the germline V gene. The DNA for the CDR3 is TGTGCCATCAGTGAGCCCGACAGATACAATGAGCAGTTCTTC. Protein: CAISEPDRYNEQFF.

This clonotype came up a few times. V is TRBV7-9 and J is TRBJ2-3; 7 nucleotides match TRBD2. CDR3 size: 16 residues. Germline trimming cut 4 bases from V and 2 bases from J; bases unmatched to any gene: 9. CDR1 is SEHNR, CDR2 FQNEAQ, per germline (reference sequence). The CDR3 spells CASSSRGGSVTDTQYF. For the CDR3, the DNA is TGTGCCAGCAGCTCGCGAGGCGGGAGTGTCACAGATACGCAGTATTTT.

This clonotype was recorded at least ten times. V usage is TRBV29-1 and J usage is TRBJ2-7; tentatively, D is TRBD1 (6 bases). The germline gives CDR1 SQVTM, CDR2 ANQGSEA. The CDR3 consists of 18 residues. Trimming stripped 1 base from V and 4 bases from J, with 26 bases between. The CDR3 coding sequence is TGCAGCGTTGAAGTACCGTCTCCCCGCCCGGGACAAATTTACGAGCAGTACTTC. Translating gives CSVEVPSPRPGQIYEQYF.

On this clonotype itself: Just one base apart from a much larger clone, this may be a read error. V and J are TRBV29-1 and TRBJ2-7, with 11 bases identical to TRBD1. In germline, CDR1 is SQVTM, CDR2 ANQGSEA. The CDR3 extends over 14 amino acids. J lost 5 bases, V lost 4 bases, and 7 bases had no gene match. The CDR3 spells CSVGPGQGGHEQYF. For the CDR3, the DNA is TGCAGCGTTGGACCGGGACAGGGGGGTCACGAGCAGTACTTC.

This clonotype was counted many times. The genes are TRBV7-3 and TRBJ2-2; 7 bases align to TRBD1. V lost 5 bases to trimming and J lost 7 bases; unmatched junction nucleotides: 13. Germline V gene data show CDR1 as SGHTA and CDR2 as FQGTGA. CDR3 size: 16 residues. CDR3 DNA: TGTGCCAGCAGCCTCGGACCCGACAGGGTTCGCGGGGAGCTGTTTTTT. Protein: CASSLGPDRVRGELFF.